These 21 T cell receptor beta chains share one sample of origin, sequenced in a study of T cell responses to AZD1222 COVID-19 vaccine. Produced via immunoSEQ multiplex PCR; TCRdb's table is partial and in-frame only. Of approximately 130,000 clones listed, approximately 86% are singletons. This material consisted of peripheral blood, taken 28 days after the second AZD1222 dose. These receptors were collected from an adult who received the AZD1222 COVID-19 vaccine.

This chain links TRBV18 with TRBJ2-1; 8 bases line up with TRBD1. There are 17 residues in the CDR3. In germline, CDR1 is KGHSH, CDR2 LQKENI. Trimming took 4 bases from V and 5 from J; bases not matched to a gene: 13. The CDR3 spells CASSHDWRNRGDNEQFF. The CDR3 DNA is TGTGCCAGCTCACACGATTGGAGAAACAGGGGGGACAATGAGCAGTTCTTC.

This chain joins TRBV5-1 and TRBJ1-6, with 10 bases lining up with TRBD1. Unmatched junction bases numbered 9, after V lost 4 bases and J lost 8 bases. Germline V gene sequence: CDR1 SGHRS, CDR2 YFSETQ. CDR3 length: 16 amino acids. The CDR3 DNA reads TGCGCCAGCAGCACAGGGACAGGGGAAGGGGATTCACCCCTCCACTTT. It encodes CASSTGTGEGDSPLHF.

This clone has only a few counts. The chain couples TRBV6-4 to TRBJ1-1; D unresolved. This CDR3 comprises 14 residues. The germline V gene encodes CDR1 MRHNA and CDR2 SNTAGT. The V gene lost 0 bases and the J gene lost 5 bases, with 10 bases spanning the gap. The CDR3 protein is CASSDSSLGTEAFF. CDR3 in DNA: TGTGCCAGCAGTGACTCTTCCCTGGGGACTGAAGCTTTCTTT.

The chain employs TRBV5-1 and TRBJ1-5, with D hard to call. The CDR3 runs 14 residues. V was pared by 2 bases and J by 2 bases, with 8 bases between. Germline values: CDR1 SGHRS, CDR2 YFSETQ. The CDR3 protein is CASSLGSRNQPQHF. The CDR3 bases are TGCGCCAGCAGCTTAGGGTCCCGCAATCAGCCCCAGCATTTT.

The rearrangement links TRBV7-8 to TRBJ1-3; D is possibly TRBD1 (5 bases). In germline, CDR1 is SGHVS, CDR2 FQNEAQ. V was trimmed by 7 bases and J by 4 bases, leaving 8 bases between them. CDR3 size: 12 residues. DNA for the CDR3: TGTGCCAGCACAGGGTCCGGAAACACCATATATTTT. The encoded protein is CASTGSGNTIYF.

This chain connects TRBV6-1 to TRBJ2-7; 8 nucleotides match TRBD1. This CDR3 is built from 14 residues. The V gene's germline CDR1 is MNHNS and CDR2 SASEGT. The V and J ends lost 3 bases and 3 bases, in that order; junction bases with no gene match: 4. Written as DNA, the CDR3 is TGTGCCAGCAGTGAGATGGACAGGGACTACGAGCAGTACTTC. This gives the protein CASSEMDRDYEQYF.

The chain employs TRBV18 and TRBJ1-4; D call uncertain. In germline, CDR1 is KGHSH, CDR2 LQKENI. V was pared by 6 bases and J by 0 bases, with 23 bases between. The CDR3 sequence is 19 residues long. Here the CDR3 reads CASSPDEIGQASTNEKLFF. CDR3 bases: TGTGCCAGCTCCCCAGATGAAATAGGGCAGGCGTCAACTAATGAAAAACTGTTTTTT.

The chain is built from TRBV19 and TRBJ2-7; TRBD2 aligns across 7 bases. Germline assignment: CDR1 LNHDA and CDR2 SQIVND (reference sequence). The CDR3 length is 15 residues. V lost 6 bases, J lost 2 bases, and 10 bases stayed unmatched. Here the CDR3 reads CASSETGTKTYEQYF. CDR3 bases: TGTGCCAGTAGCGAAACGGGGACTAAAACCTACGAGCAGTACTTC. The whole variable domain, remainder taken from reference TRBV19 and TRBJ2-7, is DGGITQSPKYLFRKEGQNVTLSCEQNLNHDAMYWYRQDPGQGLRLIYYSQIVNDFQKGDIAEGYSVSREKKESFPLTVTSAQKNPTAFYLCASSETGTKTYEQYFGPGTRLTVT.

This clone was seen only once. The rearrangement uses TRBV30 and TRBJ2-1; 13 bases line up with TRBD2. The trim removed 2 bases at V and 10 bases at J, leaving 2 bases unmatched. CDR3 size: 13 residues. In germline, CDR1 is GTSNPN, CDR2 SVGIG (reference sequence). This chain's CDR3 is CAWSMGLAGEQFF. The CDR3 DNA is TGTGCCTGGAGTATGGGACTAGCGGGAGAGCAGTTCTTC. Full variable domain (missing parts from reference TRBV30 and TRBJ2-1): SQTIHQWPATLVQPVGSPLSLECTVEGTSNPNLYWYRQAAGRGLQLLFYSVGIGQISSEVPQNLSASRPQDRQFILSSKKLLLSDSGFYLCAWSMGLAGEQFFGPGTRLTVL.

CDR3 sequence: CASSLRGTGSGEQYF. The CDR3 coding sequence is TGTGCCAGCAGCCTGAGAGGGACAGGGTCCGGCGAGCAGTACTTC. The chain is built from TRBV3-1 (or the pseudogene TRBV3-2) and TRBJ2-7; 9 positions match TRBD1. Germline CDR1 reads LGHDT; CDR2 reads YNNKEL (reference sequence). With 4 bases clipped from V and 6 bases from J, the junction kept 10 bases outside the gene matches. The CDR3 contains 15 residues.

This rearrangement joins TRBV18 to TRBJ2-5; D remains ambiguous. The CDR3 has 17 residues. Germline loops: CDR1 KGHSH, CDR2 LQKENI. Trimming removed 3 bases at V and 5 bases at J, with 22 bases between. The CDR3 sequence is CASSPARPLPNWETQYF. The DNA of the CDR3 is TGTGCCAGCTCACCGGCGAGGCCTCTTCCTAATTGGGAGACCCAGTACTTC.

The V gene is TRBV6-1, the J gene TRBJ1-5; D unresolved. This CDR3 spans 13 amino acids. Germline V lookup: CDR1 MNHNS, CDR2 SASEGT. The germline V and J ends were trimmed by 3 bases and 6 bases, with 9 bases remaining between them. The DNA for the CDR3 is TGTGCCAGCAGTGATGGAGGCGTTCAGCCCCAGCATTTT. Translation gives CASSDGGVQPQHF.

The V call is TRBV10-3, the J call TRBJ1-5; TRBD1 might be the D (5 bases). Germline-derived CDR1 and CDR2 are ENHRY and SYGVKD. Trimming removed 6 bases at V and 0 bases at J, with 15 bases between. The CDR3 loop spans 16 amino acids. For the CDR3, the DNA is TGTGCCATCAGGGGGGGTGGGACCGATAGCAATCAGCCCCAGCATTTT. Translating gives CAIRGGGTDSNQPQHF.

This chain connects TRBV6-5 to TRBJ1-1, with 7 bases aligning to TRBD1. CDR1 and CDR2 from the germline V gene are MNHEY and SVGAGI. The V gene end was trimmed by 6 bases and the J gene end by 6 bases; junction bases not matched to a gene: 4. The length of the CDR3 is 12 residues. As DNA, the CDR3 is TGTGCCAGCAGCCGACAGGGCTCTGAAGCTTTCTTT. Its translation: CASSRQGSEAFF.

The chain has TRBV5-1 and TRBJ2-7, with a possible D match to TRBD2 (6 bases). The CDR3 spans 14 residues. CDR1 is SGHRS and CDR2 is YFSETQ in the germline V gene. Deletions cut 0 bases from V and 3 bases from J, with 10 bases between. In DNA, the CDR3 is TGCGCCAGCAGCTTGGGGAGGGGCCGCTACGAGCAGTACTTC. Translation gives CASSLGRGRYEQYF.

This clone has just one count. CDR3 residues: CASLGGSYNSPLHF. The CDR3 region has the DNA TGTGCCAGTCTCGGGGGCTCCTATAATTCACCCCTCCACTTT. V and J are TRBV25-1 and TRBJ1-6, with D maybe TRBD1 (5 bases). CDR3 size: 14 residues. Between the trimmed V and J ends, which lost 9 bases and 0 bases, there was a span of 9 bases. Germline V gene sequence: CDR1 MGHDK, CDR2 SYGVNS.

The chain couples TRBV18 to TRBJ2-7; D not certain. There are 12 residues in the CDR3. CDR1 KGHSH and CDR2 LQKENI come from the germline V gene. Between the trimmed V and J ends, which lost 2 bases and 2 bases, there was a span of 4 bases. Written as DNA, the CDR3 is TGTGCCAGCTCACCAACAACCTACGAGCAGTACTTC. It codes for CASSPTTYEQYF.

DNA of the CDR3: TGCGCCAGCAGCTTGGCGGGACTAGCGGGGGGCACGTACCAAGAGACCCAGTACTTC. Translated, it gives CASSLAGLAGGTYQETQYF. The rearrangement links TRBV5-1 to TRBJ2-5; 15 bases are shared with TRBD2. V lost 0 bases to trimming and J lost 0 bases; unmatched junction nucleotides: 6. The CDR3 is 19 amino acids. The V gene's germline CDR1 is SGHRS and CDR2 YFSETQ.

The chain links TRBV6-5 to TRBJ1-6; no definite D call. V was cut by 7 bases and J by 0 bases, with 7 bases left in between. The CDR3 covers 14 residues. The germline CDR1 and CDR2 sequences are MNHEY and SVGAGI. The CDR3 here is CASNLGSYNSPLHF. CDR3 DNA sequence: TGTGCCAGCAACTTAGGCTCCTATAATTCACCCCTCCACTTT.

The rearrangement links TRBV14 to TRBJ1-2; weak D call: TRBD1 (6 bases). V gave up 8 bases and J gave up 4 bases, with 11 bases separating them. The germline CDR1 and CDR2 sequences are SGHDN and FVKESK. This CDR3 has 12 amino acids. CDR3 sequence: CASGRDIYGYTF. The CDR3 bases are TGTGCCAGCGGAAGGGACATCTATGGCTACACCTTC. The variable domain in full, with the rest retrieved from reference TRBV14 and TRBJ1-2, is EAGVTQFPSHSVIEKGQTVTLRCDPISGHDNLYWYRRVMGKEIKFLLHFVKESKQDESGMPNNRFLAERTGGTYSTLKVQPAELEDSGVYFCASGRDIYGYTFGSGTRLTVV.

The rearrangement uses TRBV6-5 and TRBJ1-6, with D hard to call. This CDR3 has 14 amino acids. Per the germline V gene, CDR1 is MNHEY and CDR2 is SVGAGI. The V end lost 6 bases, the J end lost 10 bases, and 16 bases lay between the germline ends. The CDR3 sequence is CASRAQEVGSPLHF. The CDR3 DNA reads as TGTGCCAGCAGAGCCCAGGAGGTGGGGTCACCCCTCCACTTT.